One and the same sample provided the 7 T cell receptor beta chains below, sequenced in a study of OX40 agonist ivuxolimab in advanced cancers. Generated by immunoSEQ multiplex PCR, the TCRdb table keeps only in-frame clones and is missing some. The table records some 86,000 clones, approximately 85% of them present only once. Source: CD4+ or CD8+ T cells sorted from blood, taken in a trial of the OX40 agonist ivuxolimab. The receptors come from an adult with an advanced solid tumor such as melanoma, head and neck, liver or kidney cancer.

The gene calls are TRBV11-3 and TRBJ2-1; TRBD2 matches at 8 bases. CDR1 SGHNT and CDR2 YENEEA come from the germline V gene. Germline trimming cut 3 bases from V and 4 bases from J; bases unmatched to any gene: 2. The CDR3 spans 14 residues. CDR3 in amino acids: CASSLERGYNEQFF. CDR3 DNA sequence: TGTGCCAGCAGCTTGGAGCGGGGGTACAATGAGCAGTTCTTC.

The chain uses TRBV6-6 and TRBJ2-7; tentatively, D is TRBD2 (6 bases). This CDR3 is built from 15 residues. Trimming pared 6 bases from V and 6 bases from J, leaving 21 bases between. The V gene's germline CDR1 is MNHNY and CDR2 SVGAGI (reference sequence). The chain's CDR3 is CASRDPPVGGLEQYF. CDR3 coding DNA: TGTGCCAGCAGGGATCCCCCCGTGGGAGGTCTCGAGCAGTACTTC.

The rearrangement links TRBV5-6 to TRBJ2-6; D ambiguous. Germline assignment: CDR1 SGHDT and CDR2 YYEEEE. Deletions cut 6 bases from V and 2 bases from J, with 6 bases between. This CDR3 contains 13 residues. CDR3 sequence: CASTDPGANVLTF. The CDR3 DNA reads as TGTGCCAGCACCGACCCTGGGGCCAACGTCCTGACTTTC.

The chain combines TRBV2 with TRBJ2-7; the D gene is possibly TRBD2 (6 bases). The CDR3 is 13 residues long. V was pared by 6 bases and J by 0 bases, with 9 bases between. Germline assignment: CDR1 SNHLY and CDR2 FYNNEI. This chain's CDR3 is CASRASDSYEQYF. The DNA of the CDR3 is TGTGCCAGCAGGGCTAGCGACTCCTACGAGCAGTACTTC. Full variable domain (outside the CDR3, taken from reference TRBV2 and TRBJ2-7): EPEVTQTPSHQVTQMGQEVILRCVPISNHLYFYWYRQILGQKVEFLVSFYNNEISEKSEIFDDQFSVERPDGSNFTLKIRSTKLEDSAMYFCASRASDSYEQYFGPGTRLTVT.

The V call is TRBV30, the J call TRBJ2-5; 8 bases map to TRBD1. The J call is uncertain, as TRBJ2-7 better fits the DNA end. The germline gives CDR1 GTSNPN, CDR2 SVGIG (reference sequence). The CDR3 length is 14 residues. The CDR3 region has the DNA TGTGCCTGGAGTGCAGGGGGCGCTTCCTACGAGCAGTACTTC. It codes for CAWSAGGASYEQYF.

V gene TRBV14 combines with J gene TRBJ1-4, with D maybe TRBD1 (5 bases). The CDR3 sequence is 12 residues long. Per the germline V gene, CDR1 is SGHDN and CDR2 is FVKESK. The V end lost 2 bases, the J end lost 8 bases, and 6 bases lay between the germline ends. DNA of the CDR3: TGTGCCAGCAGCCAAAACAGGGAAAAACTGTTTTTT. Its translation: CASSQNREKLFF.

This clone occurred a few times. The CDR3 DNA reads TGTGCCAGCAGCTTGGGTATAGGGTCCAACGAGCAGTACTTC. Encoded protein: CASSLGIGSNEQYF. The V call is TRBV7-2, the J call TRBJ2-7; D call uncertain. CDR3 length: 14 residues. CDR1 is SGHTA, CDR2 FQGNSA, per germline. Deletions cut 3 bases from V and 5 bases from J, with 14 bases between.